This T cell receptor (beta chain) was identified in a study of T cells in Graves' hyperthyroidism and ophthalmopathy. This clonotype was seen a few times. Antigen specificity is unknown. Study-level points and caveats: The model anticipated ophthalmopathy a median about six months pre-onset.

Amplified regions were TCR beta CDR3 sequences from RNA transcripts. The HTBI primer set drove a first-round RT-PCR of the TCR CDR3. TCRdb processed the multiplex PCR reads anew with MiXCR; each CDR3 protein has one entry. The sample contains more than 600,000 distinct CDR3 sequences, less than 20% of which appear only once. Sequencing was done on a sample of blood. This receptor was obtained from a man between 18 and 29 years old with Graves' hyperthyroidism.

The CDR3, as DNA: TGCAGTGCTTGGGACCAGAACACTGAAGCTTTCTTT. Protein: CSAWDQNTEAFF. This chain links TRBV20-1 with TRBJ1-1, with D possibly matching TRBD1 (5 bases). Germline V gene data show CDR1 as DFQATT and CDR2 as SNEGSKA (reference sequence). This CDR3 region has 12 residues. V was pared by 5 bases and J by 1 base, with 8 bases between.